This T cell receptor beta chain originates from a study of Graves' ophthalmopathy and Graves' hyperthyroidism. Looking at the study overall: Over 18 months of follow-up, stable hyperthyroidism required that no ophthalmopathy appear. Whole-study findings and limits: The model forecast ophthalmopathy progression, reaching roughly 71% sensitivity and approximately 72% specificity. Most expanded clonotypes from thyroid (those above 0.001 frequency) were also found in blood.

Beta-chain TCR CDR3 regions were amplified from RNA transcripts. The authors performed first-round RT-PCR with HTBI primers and then a second-round multiplex PCR. One entry per CDR3 protein, called by TCRdb with MiXCR from the multiplex PCR reads. In the table there are approximately 1.2 million distinct CDR3 sequences, about 35% of which are singletons. This clonotype appeared many times. Its target is not known. Thyroid ultrasound, orbital computed tomography, TRAb, serum thyroxine and clinical symptoms formed the basis of diagnosis. Germline V gene data show CDR1 as LGHNA and CDR2 as YNFKEQ. V was pared by 0 bases and J by 4 bases, with 12 bases between. The CDR3 is 15 amino acids.

Sequencing was performed on peripheral blood or thyroid tissue (not recorded which). The rearrangement joins TRBV4-2 to TRBJ1-1, with a tentative D call TRBD1 (6 bases). This TCR came from an adult man with Graves' hyperthyroidism. CDR3 in DNA: TGTGCCAGCAGCCAAGAGAGTGGGGGCTTCACTGAAGCTTTCTTT. Protein product: CASSQESGGFTEAFF.